This entry lists 3 T cell receptor beta chains sequenced from one sample in a study of glioma-infiltrating T cells. The iRepertoire nested amplicon-rescue multiplex PCR amplified TCR alpha and beta CDR3s from RNA. TCRdb called the multiplex PCR reads again in MiXCR, with one record for every CDR3 protein. Of 150,000 to 200,000 distinct CDR3 sequences listed, more than 35% are singletons. The sample comprised glioma tissue, nonneoplastic brain tissue, or PBMCs (not recorded which). The source is a human donor with low-grade glioma or glioblastoma, undergoing nonglioma brain surgery, or in good health (not recorded which).

The CDR3 DNA reads TGCGCCAGCAGCTTACCCGACGGTTATGGCTACACCTTC. It is translated as CASSLPDGYGYTF. The chain is built from TRBV5-1 and TRBJ1-2; no reliable D call. The V end was cut by 2 bases, the J end by 5 bases, with 10 bases between. The CDR3 totals 13 residues. CDR1 and CDR2 from the germline V gene are SGHRS and YFSETQ.

This clonotype was seen many times. The rearrangement joins TRBV28 to TRBJ1-1; D call uncertain. Looked up from germline, CDR1 is MDHEN and CDR2 is SYDVKM. The CDR3 is made up of 11 amino acids. V was shortened by 3 bases and J by 8 bases, with 7 bases between the two germline ends. The CDR3 here is CASSFRQEAFF. The CDR3 DNA reads TGTGCCAGCAGTTTTAGGCAGGAAGCTTTCTTT.

A note on this clonotype: A clone one base away is much larger, so this may be a read error. The chain links TRBV20-1 to TRBJ1-6, with D unresolved. The CDR3 has 14 residues. Germline loops: CDR1 DFQATT, CDR2 SNEGSKA (reference sequence). CDR3 coding DNA: TGCAGTGCTAGAGGGGGTTTTGGTAATACACCCCTCCACTTT. Its protein product is CSARGGFGNTPLHF.